Listed below are T cell receptor beta chains from one sample, sequenced in a study of sequential checkpoint blockade in melanoma. Clones were read by immunoSEQ multiplex PCR, and TCRdb kept only the in-frame ones, dropping some. This sample has some 32,000 clones, with approximately 86% found just once. The material was CD8+ T cells sorted from blood (inferred from file names), obtained from a patient given nivolumab and ipilimumab in sequence. The receptors were gathered from a human donor with melanoma. CDR3s include the opening cysteine and the closing phenylalanine or tryptophan. The D gene is left open where the match is weak. The size of a clone is reported for some rows only, either as once, few or many, or as a class for expanded clones.

v_gene	abundance	j_gene	d_gene	CDR3aa	CDR3nt
TRBV7-9	.	TRBJ1-2	.	CASSIDGYGYTF	TGTGCCAGCAGCATAGACGGCTATGGCTACACCTTC
TRBV5-6	.	TRBJ1-4	.	CASSLRMRLREKLFF	TGTGCCAGCAGCTTGAGGATGAGGCTTAGGGAAAAACTGTTTTTT
TRBV4-1	.	TRBJ1-2	TRBD1	CASSQARDSYGYTF	TGCGCCAGCAGCCAAGCCCGGGACAGCTATGGCTACACCTTC
TRBV28	.	TRBJ2-7	.	CASSLAGSSYEQYF	TGTGCCAGCAGTTTGGCGGGAAGCTCCTACGAGCAGTACTTC
TRBV28	.	TRBJ2-7	.	CASNRIPSYEQYF	TGTGCCAGCAACAGAATACCTTCCTACGAGCAGTACTTC
TRBV6-5	.	TRBJ1-5	TRBD1	CASRPGQSNQPQHF	TGTGCCAGCAGACCGGGACAGAGTAATCAGCCCCAGCATTTT
TRBV6-6	.	TRBJ1-2	.	CAISGGMGYGYTF	TGTGCCATCAGTGGGGGCATGGGATACGGCTACACCTTC
TRBV19	.	TRBJ1-2	.	CASSIGTAGYIF	TGTGCCAGTAGTATAGGGACAGCTGGCTACATCTTC
TRBV5-1	.	TRBJ1-1	TRBD1	CASSFTGGSTEAFF	TGCGCCAGCAGCTTTACAGGGGGAAGCACTGAAGCTTTCTTT
TRBV5-1	few	TRBJ1-2	TRBD1	CASSRTGGDGYTF	TGCGCCAGCAGTCGGACAGGGGGCGATGGCTACACCTTC
TRBV5-1	.	TRBJ1-3	.	CASSLTGSGNTIYF	TGCGCCAGCAGCTTGACAGGATCTGGAAACACCATATATTTT
TRBV9	.	TRBJ1-4	.	CASSARQARNEKLFF	TGTGCCAGCAGCGCAAGACAGGCCCGTAATGAAAAACTGTTTTTT
TRBV15	.	TRBJ1-2	TRBD1	CATSRDMDRGAGYTF	TGTGCCACCAGCAGAGATATGGACAGGGGCGCTGGCTACACCTTC
TRBV5-6	.	TRBJ2-5	TRBD2	CASSLAGYGGRKTQYF	TGTGCCAGCAGCTTGGCCGGGTACGGGGGGAGAAAGACCCAGTACTTC
TRBV4-3	.	TRBJ2-5	.	CASSQALGGEVGEQYF	TGCGCCAGCAGCCAAGCGCTAGGTGGGGAGGTCGGGGAGCAGTACTTC
TRBV6-5	.	TRBJ1-5	.	CASSPLTSNQPQHF	TGTGCCAGCAGCCCCCTGACTTCCAATCAGCCCCAGCATTTT